This TCR beta chain comes out of a study of blood T cell repertoires in COVID-19. Background on the study: Material from acute and convalescent COVID-19 was sourced from the United States, Italy and Spain. T cells, B-cell-depleted T cells, or PBMCs supplied cDNA or gDNA.

How the authors handled the data: How many nucleated cells were present was estimated from reference gene primer amplification. Measured with immunoSEQ multiplex PCR; TCRdb has only the in-frame clones, and not every one. V and J calls and clone size are those listed in that table; D and trimming were worked out from the DNA. The table lists more than 95,000 clones, around 90% of them singletons. The germline V gene has CDR1 GTSNPN and CDR2 SVGIG (reference sequence). V lost 0 bases and J lost 0, with 12 bases in between. The CDR3 contains 16 residues. The V and J genes are TRBV30 and TRBJ1-3, with D possibly TRBD1 on 6 matching bases. The origin of this receptor is a human donor in a cohort sampled during active COVID-19. What was sequenced was peripheral blood. The CDR3 loop is CAWSVGGSISGNTIYF. CDR3 DNA sequence: TGTGCCTGGAGTGTAGGGGGTTCCATCTCTGGAAACACCATATATTTT.